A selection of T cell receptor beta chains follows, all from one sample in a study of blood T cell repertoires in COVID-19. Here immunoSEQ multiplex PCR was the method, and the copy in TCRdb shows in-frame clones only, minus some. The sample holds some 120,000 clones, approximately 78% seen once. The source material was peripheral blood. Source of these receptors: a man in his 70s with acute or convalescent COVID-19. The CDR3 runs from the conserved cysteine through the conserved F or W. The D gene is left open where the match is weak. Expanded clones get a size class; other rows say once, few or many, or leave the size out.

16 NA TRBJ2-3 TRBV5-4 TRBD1 TGTGCCAGCAGCTTGGCCCAGGACAGGGGACGGGATACGCAGTATTTT CASSLAQDRGRDTQYF
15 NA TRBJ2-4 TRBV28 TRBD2 TGTGCCAGCAGCCACCAAGCGGGATCCAAAAACATTCAGTACTTC CASSHQAGSKNIQYF
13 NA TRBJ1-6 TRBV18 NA TGTGCCAGCTCACCAAGCGCGGATTCACCCCTCCACTTT CASSPSADSPLHF
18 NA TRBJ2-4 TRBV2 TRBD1 TGTGCCAGCAGTGTTTTGGGAGTGAGACAGGGGGCCAAAAACATTCAGTACTTC CASSVLGVRQGAKNIQYF
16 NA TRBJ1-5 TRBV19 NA TGTGCCAGTAGTATAAAACCAGGGGCCGCAAGGCGGCCCCAGCATTTT CASSIKPGAARRPQHF
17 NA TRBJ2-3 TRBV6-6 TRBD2 TGTGCCAGCAGTCCTACCCGGACTAGCGGGGGGGTAGATACGCAGTATTTT CASSPTRTSGGVDTQYF
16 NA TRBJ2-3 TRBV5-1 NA TGCGCCAGCAGCCGATCCGGAGGAACTATTTCAGATACGCAGTATTTT CASSRSGGTISDTQYF
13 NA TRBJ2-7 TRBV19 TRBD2 TGTGCCAGTAGTATCGGTAGCGGGGGCGAGCAGTACTTC CASSIGSGGEQYF
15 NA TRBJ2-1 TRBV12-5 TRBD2 TGTGCTAGTGGTGCCGGGACTAGCGGTTACAATGAGCAGTTCTTC CASGAGTSGYNEQFF
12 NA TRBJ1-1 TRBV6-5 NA TGTGCCAGCAGCATCATGAACACTGAAGCTTTCTTT CASSIMNTEAFF
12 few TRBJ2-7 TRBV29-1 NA TGCAGCGCCTGGACAGTTTCCTACGAGCAGTACTTC CSAWTVSYEQYF
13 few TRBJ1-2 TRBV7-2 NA TGTGCCAGCAGCTCCCAGCGTTCCTATGGCTACACCTTC CASSSQRSYGYTF
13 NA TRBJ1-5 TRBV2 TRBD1 TGTGCCAGCAGTGCGAGGGGGCTTCAGCCCCAGCATTTT CASSARGLQPQHF
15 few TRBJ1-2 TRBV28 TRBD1 TGTGCCAGCAGTTCGCCGGGACAGGCGATCTATGGCTACACCTTC CASSSPGQAIYGYTF
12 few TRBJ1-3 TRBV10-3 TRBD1 TGTGCCATCATGGGACAGGGAAACACCATATATTTT CAIMGQGNTIYF
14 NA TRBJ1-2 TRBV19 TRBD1 TGTGCCAGTAGCCCTCGACAGGGGGCGGGGGGCTACACCTTC CASSPRQGAGGYTF
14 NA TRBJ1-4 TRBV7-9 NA TGTGCCAGCAGCCCCCTAGAGAGAAATGAAAAACTGTTTTTT CASSPLERNEKLFF
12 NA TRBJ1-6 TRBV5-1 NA TGCGCCAGTAGGGACACCCATTCACCCCTCCACTTT CASRDTHSPLHF
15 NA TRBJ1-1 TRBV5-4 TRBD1 TGTGCCAGCAGCCGAGATAGGACAGGGGTAACTGAAGCTTTCTTT CASSRDRTGVTEAFF
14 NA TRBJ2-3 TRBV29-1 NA TGCAGCGTTGATGTAGGGGGGGGCGGCGATACGCAGTATTTT CSVDVGGGGDTQYF
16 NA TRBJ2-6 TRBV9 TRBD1 TGTGCCAGCAGCGCCGACAGGGGGCCCGGGGCCAACGTCCTGACTTTC CASSADRGPGANVLTF
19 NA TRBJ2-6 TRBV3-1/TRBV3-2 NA TGTGCCAGCAGCCAACGTCTCGGGGTCGGGCCCTCTGGGGCCAACGTCCTGACTTTC CASSQRLGVGPSGANVLTF
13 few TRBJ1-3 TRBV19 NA TGTGCCAGTCAGCGCTTTACTGGAAACACCATATATTTT CASQRFTGNTIYF
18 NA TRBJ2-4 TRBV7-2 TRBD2 TGTGCCAGCAGCACCCCACCCGGACTAGCGGGAGGTAAAAACATTCAGTACTTC CASSTPPGLAGGKNIQYF
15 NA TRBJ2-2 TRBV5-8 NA TGTGCCAGCAGCTTTTTACAGGGAAAGACCGGGGAGCTGTTTTTT CASSFLQGKTGELFF
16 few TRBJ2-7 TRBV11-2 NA TGTGCCAGCACCCGCGACAGGCCCGAGCTCTCCTACGAGCAGTACTTC CASTRDRPELSYEQYF
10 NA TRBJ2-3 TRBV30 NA TGTGCCGGAGGGGACAGCGGCCCGTATTTT CAGGDSGPYF
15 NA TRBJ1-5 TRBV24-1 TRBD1 TGTGCCACCAGTCCGGGACAGGGTTTTCATCAGCCCCAGCATTTT CATSPGQGFHQPQHF
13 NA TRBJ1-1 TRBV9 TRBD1 TGTGCCAGCAAAGGGGGCATGAACACTGAAGCTTTCTTT CASKGGMNTEAFF
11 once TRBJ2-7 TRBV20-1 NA TGCAGTGCTAGACAGGGCTACGAGCAGTACTTC CSARQGYEQYF
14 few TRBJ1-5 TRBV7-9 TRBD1 TGTGCCAGCAGCTTAGCGACAGGGGATCAGCCCCAGCATTTT CASSLATGDQPQHF
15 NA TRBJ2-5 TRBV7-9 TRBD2 TGTGCCAGCAGCAAAGCTAGCGGGACTGGAGAGACCCAGTACTTC CASSKASGTGETQYF
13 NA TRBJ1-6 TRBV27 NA TGTGCCAGCACCCGGGGGGGGAATTCACCCCTCCACTTT CASTRGGNSPLHF
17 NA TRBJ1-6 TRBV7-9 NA TGTGCCAGCAGCTACCGGGACACCCTTACCAATAATTCACCCCTCCACTTT CASSYRDTLTNNSPLHF
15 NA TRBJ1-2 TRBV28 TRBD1 TGTGCCAGCAGTTTTAGCCAGGGGGCGGGCTATGGCTACACCTTC CASSFSQGAGYGYTF
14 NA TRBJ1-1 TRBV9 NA TGTGCCAGCAGCGTGTCCTTTTACGGCGGGGAAGCTTTCTTT CASSVSFYGGEAFF
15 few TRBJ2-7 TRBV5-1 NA TGCGCCAGCAGCTTGGTGGGGCAGCCCTTCGGCGAGCAGTACTTC CASSLVGQPFGEQYF
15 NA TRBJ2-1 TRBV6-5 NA TGTGCCAGCACTGCGGGATTCGGACAGGCTGGGGAGCAGTTCTTC CASTAGFGQAGEQFF
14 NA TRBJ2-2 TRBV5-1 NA TGCGCCAGCAGCTTGAAGAGTGACACCGGGGAGCTGTTTTTT CASSLKSDTGELFF
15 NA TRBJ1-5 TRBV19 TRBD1 TGTGCCAGTAGCTTTTTAACAGGGGTCGGACAGCCCCAGCATTTT CASSFLTGVGQPQHF
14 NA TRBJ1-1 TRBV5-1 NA TGCGCCAGCAGCCTTAGGGGTAGCGGCACTGAAGCTTTCTTT CASSLRGSGTEAFF
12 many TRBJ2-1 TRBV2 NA TGTGCCAGCGAACAGGCCTACAATGAGCAGTTCTTC CASEQAYNEQFF
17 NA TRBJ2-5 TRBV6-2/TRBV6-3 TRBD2 TGTGCCAGCAGTTACTTCCAATTTAGCGGGGCACAAGAGACCCAGTACTTC CASSYFQFSGAQETQYF
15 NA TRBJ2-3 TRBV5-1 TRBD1 TGCGCCAGCAGCTTGACAGGGGAATATACAGATACGCAGTATTTT CASSLTGEYTDTQYF
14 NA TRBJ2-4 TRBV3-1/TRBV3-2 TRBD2 TGTGCCAGCAGCCAGGGGGAAGCGGGAGTCATTCAGTACTTC CASSQGEAGVIQYF
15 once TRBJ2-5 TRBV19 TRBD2 TGTGCCAGTAGTATGGGAGGGACTAGCGTGGAGACCCAGTACTTC CASSMGGTSVETQYF
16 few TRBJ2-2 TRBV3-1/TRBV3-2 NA TGTGCCAGCAGCCGGTTGGGAAGGGGCAGGACCGGGGAGCTGTTTTTT CASSRLGRGRTGELFF
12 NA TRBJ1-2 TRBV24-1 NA TGTGCCACCAGTGATGCGAGCTATGGCTACACCTTC CATSDASYGYTF
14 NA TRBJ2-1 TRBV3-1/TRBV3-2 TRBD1 TGTGCCAGCAGCCATAATTACAGGGGCCAGGAGCAGTTCTTC CASSHNYRGQEQFF
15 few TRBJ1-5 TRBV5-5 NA TGTGCCAGCAGCTGGAGGGGGGGAAGCGAGGAGCCCCAGCATTTT CASSWRGGSEEPQHF
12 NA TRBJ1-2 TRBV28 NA TGTGCCAGCAGTTTAGCCGCTAGTGGCTACACCTTC CASSLAASGYTF
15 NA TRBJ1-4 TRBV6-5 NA TGTGCCAGCAGTAGTAGGGGAGGGGCGGGTGAAAAACTGTTTTTT CASSSRGGAGEKLFF
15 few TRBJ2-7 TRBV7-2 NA TGTGCCAGCAGCTTAGCCCTGGGGCCAGCCTACGAGCAGTACTTC CASSLALGPAYEQYF
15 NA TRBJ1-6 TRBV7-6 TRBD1 TGTGCCAGCAGCTTCGGAGACAGGGGGGATTCACCCCTCCACTTT CASSFGDRGDSPLHF
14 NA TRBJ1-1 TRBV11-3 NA TGTGCCAGCAGCTCAGGGGTGGAGAACACTGAAGCTTTCTTT CASSSGVENTEAFF
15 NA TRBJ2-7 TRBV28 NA TGTGCCAGCAGTGTTGGCAGGGTGGGGTCCTACGAGCAGTACTTC CASSVGRVGSYEQYF
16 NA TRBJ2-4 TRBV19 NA TGTGCCAGTAGTATTTCAGGGGATCTGGCCAAAAACATTCAGTACTTC CASSISGDLAKNIQYF
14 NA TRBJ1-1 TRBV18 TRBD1 TGTGCCAGCTCTCTCGGACAGGGTAACACTGAAGCTTTCTTT CASSLGQGNTEAFF